This T cell receptor (beta chain) stems from a study of control samples from healthy donors and cancer patients. Trimming took off 3 bases at V and 3 bases at J, with 15 bases between the two ends. Germline CDR1 reads LGHDT; CDR2 reads YNNKEL (reference sequence). CDR3 size: 15 residues. Some clones are missing from TCRdb's copy, which holds only in-frame ones; the method was immunoSEQ multiplex PCR. The sample lists 84,000 or so clones; approximately 82% were seen once. This clonotype was sampled from a man aged 55 to 70 with head and neck cancer. The chain combines TRBV3-1 (or the pseudogene TRBV3-2) with TRBJ2-7; D is uncertain. The specimen sequenced was PBMCs. The DNA of the CDR3 is TGTGCCAGCAGCCATGATACCGACCCCTTCTACGAGCAGTACTTC. Amino acids: CASSHDTDPFYEQYF.